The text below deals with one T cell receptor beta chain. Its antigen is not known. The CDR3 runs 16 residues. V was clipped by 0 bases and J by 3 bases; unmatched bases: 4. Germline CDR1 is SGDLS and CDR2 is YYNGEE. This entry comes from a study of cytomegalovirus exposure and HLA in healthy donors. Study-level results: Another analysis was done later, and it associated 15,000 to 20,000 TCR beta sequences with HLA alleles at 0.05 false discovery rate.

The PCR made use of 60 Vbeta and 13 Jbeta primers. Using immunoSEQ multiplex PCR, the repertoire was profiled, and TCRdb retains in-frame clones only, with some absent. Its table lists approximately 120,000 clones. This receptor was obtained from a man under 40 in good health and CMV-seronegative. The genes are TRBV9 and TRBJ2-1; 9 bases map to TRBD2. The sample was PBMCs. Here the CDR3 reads CASSVGGRGNYNEQFF. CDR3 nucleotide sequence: TGTGCCAGCAGCGTAGGCGGGAGGGGTAACTACAATGAGCAGTTCTTC.